The TCR beta chain described here comes from a study of T cell changes during pregnancy in multiple sclerosis. This clone was counted at least ten times. Germline assignment: CDR1 MNHNS and CDR2 SASEGT. Between the trimmed V and J ends, which lost 2 bases and 5 bases, there was a span of 12 bases. The CDR3 extends over 14 amino acids. Some clones are missing from TCRdb's copy, which holds only in-frame ones; the method was immunoSEQ multiplex PCR. This sample yields some 30,000 clones, of which around nine tenths are seen a single time; under 8% belongs to the top ten. The starting material was CD8+ T cells from peripheral blood mononuclear cells, obtained before pregnancy. The V call is TRBV6-1, the J call TRBJ2-5, with D hard to call. The receptor was derived from a female donor with multiple sclerosis, enrolled in a pregnancy study. The CDR3 DNA sequence: TGTGCCAGCAGTGAAACCTTGAGCGTGGAGACCCAGTACTTC. This translates into CASSETLSVETQYF.